A selection of T cell receptor beta chains follows, all from one sample in a study of blood T cell repertoires in COVID-19. Libraries were prepared by immunoSEQ multiplex PCR; TCRdb keeps only in-frame clonotypes and omits some of them. The repertoire consists of some 200,000 clones, with around 84% occurring once and the leading ten covering approximately 6.1%. The sequencing sample was made of peripheral blood. The origin of the receptors is an older man with acute or convalescent COVID-19. Each CDR3 is given with its conserved first and last residue. A D gene is named only where the DNA matches it firmly. For some rows the clone size is stated as once, few or many, or as a class when expanded; others skip it.

>TRBJ2-1|TRBD2|once|TRBV11-3
TGTGCCAGCAGCTTGTCCGGCGGGGGGGAGCAGTTCTTC
CASSLSGGGEQFF
>TRBJ1-1|-|-|TRBV6-5
TGTGCCAGCAGTTTCCGACAGGCGAACACTGAAGCTTTCTTT
CASSFRQANTEAFF
>TRBJ2-3|-|-|TRBV28
TGTGCCAGCACCCCAGGCACAGATACGCAGTATTTT
CASTPGTDTQYF
>TRBJ1-1|-|-|TRBV29-1
TGCAGCGTTCAGGGACTCGGATACCCTGAAGCTTTCTTT
CSVQGLGYPEAFF
>TRBJ1-5|-|-|TRBV29-1
TGCAGCGTTGATCAACAGGTTATCCCCCCCAATCAGCCCCAGCATTTT
CSVDQQVIPPNQPQHF
>TRBJ2-2|-|-|TRBV19
TGTGCCAGTAAGGAACTACTGATGAACACCGGGGAGCTGTTTTTT
CASKELLMNTGELFF
>TRBJ2-2|-|-|TRBV27
TGTGCCAGCAGTTCCGTCGTTAACACCGGGGAGCTGTTTTTT
CASSSVVNTGELFF
>TRBJ1-1|-|-|TRBV7-7
TGTGCCAGCAGCGAGGGTTGGAACACTGAAGCTTTCTTT
CASSEGWNTEAFF
>TRBJ1-6|TRBD1|few|TRBV4-1
TGCGCCAGCAGCCAAGAAACAGGGGGATCACCCCTCCACTTT
CASSQETGGSPLHF
>TRBJ2-3|-|-|TRBV6-6
TGTGCCAGCAGTTACTCGAAAGGGGACACAGATACGCAGTATTTT
CASSYSKGDTDTQYF
>TRBJ2-2|TRBD1|once|TRBV3-1/TRBV3-2
TGTGCCAGCAGCCCCGGGACAGTACTAACCGGGGAGCTGTTTTTT
CASSPGTVLTGELFF
>TRBJ1-6|TRBD1|once|TRBV19
TGTGCCAGTAGTATGGGACAGCCAGGGGGATCACCCCTCCACTTT
CASSMGQPGGSPLHF
>TRBJ2-5|TRBD2|few|TRBV3-1/TRBV3-2
TGTGCCAGCAGAAAGACTAGCCTCGAGACCCAGTACTTC
CASRKTSLETQYF
>TRBJ2-1|TRBD2|-|TRBV4-1
TGCGCCAGCAGCCAAAAGGTGGTAGAGCGGGAGAACAATGAGCAGTTCTTC
CASSQKVVERENNEQFF
>TRBJ2-5|TRBD2|-|TRBV15
TGTGCCACCAGCCGCGAGGGCGGGAGCACCCAGTACTTC
CATSREGGSTQYF
>TRBJ2-3|-|-|TRBV2
TGTGCCAGCAGTCAGGGGGGCCTTGGAGATACGCAGTATTTT
CASSQGGLGDTQYF
>TRBJ2-1|TRBD2|-|TRBV6-5
TGTGCCAGCAGTCCCAGACTAGCGGGGAACAATGAGCAGTTCTTC
CASSPRLAGNNEQFF
>TRBJ1-1|-|-|TRBV27
TGTGCCAGCAGCCCCCGCCCAGGGCCGAACACTGAAGCTTTCTTT
CASSPRPGPNTEAFF
>TRBJ2-2|TRBD1|-|TRBV29-1
TGCAGCGTTACCTCCAGGGGGCGGTGGAACACCGGGGAGCTGTTTTTT
CSVTSRGRWNTGELFF
>TRBJ2-1|-|-|TRBV5-1
TGCGCCAGCAGCTTGCCCTGGGCGGGGGCCAATGAGCAGTTCTTC
CASSLPWAGANEQFF
>TRBJ2-2|-|-|TRBV9
TGTGCCAGCAGCGCCTCAACAGGTCCGAACACCGGGGAGCTGTTTTTT
CASSASTGPNTGELFF
>TRBJ2-2|TRBD2|-|TRBV5-1
TGCGCCAGCAGCTTTAGAGGACTAGCGGGTTCGAACACCGGGGAGCTGTTTTTT
CASSFRGLAGSNTGELFF
>TRBJ2-5|-|once|TRBV19
TGTGCCAGTAGTATTCCGGGACTTCAAGAGACCCAGTACTTC
CASSIPGLQETQYF
>TRBJ1-4|TRBD1|-|TRBV27
TGTGCCAGCAGTAGAACCGGGACAGGGGATGAAAAACTGTTTTTT
CASSRTGTGDEKLFF
>TRBJ1-4|TRBD1|-|TRBV28
TGTGCCAGCAGTGACTCCGGACAGGGTAATGAAAAACTGTTTTTT
CASSDSGQGNEKLFF
>TRBJ1-2|-|-|TRBV5-6
TGTGCCAGCAGCTACCTAGATAGGTACGGCTACACCTTC
CASSYLDRYGYTF
>TRBJ2-3|TRBD2|-|TRBV27
TGTGCCAGCAGTAAACAAAAACTAGCGGGGGGGACTAGCACAGATACGCAGTATTTT
CASSKQKLAGGTSTDTQYF